The 25 T cell receptor beta chains reported below all come from one sample, sequenced in a study of T cell repertoires in cytomegalovirus infection. TCRdb fed the reads into MiXCR, producing one record per CDR3 protein. The sample consists of roughly 150,000 distinct CDR3 sequences, roughly a sixth of them appearing once. The sample comprised CD8+ T cells from PBMCs. The receptor set was obtained from a human donor in good health (CMV status not recorded). Some clones in this sample may be carry-over from other donors' samples.

The rearrangement joins TRBV6-2 or TRBV6-3 to TRBJ2-1; TRBD2 matches at 9 bases. In germline, CDR1 is MNHEY, CDR2 SVGEGT. The CDR3 runs 17 residues. V lost 7 bases, J lost 5 bases, and 15 bases stayed unmatched. Here the CDR3 DNA reads TGTGCCAGCACCAAATTGACTAGCGGCCCCGCTGACAATGAGCAGTTCTTC. Its translation: CASTKLTSGPADNEQFF.

The chain uses TRBV6-2 or TRBV6-3 and TRBJ1-1; 7 bases agree with TRBD1. This CDR3 has 13 residues. Germline CDR1 and CDR2: MNHEY and SVGEGT. V shed 5 bases and J 8 bases; nucleotides not matched to a gene: 8. This CDR3 is CASSLRDSREAFF. The DNA for the CDR3 is TGTGCCAGCAGTCTCCGGGACAGCCGGGAAGCTTTCTTT.

The rearrangement joins TRBV3-1 to TRBJ2-2; weak D call: TRBD1 (7 bases). CDR1 and CDR2 (germline): LGHDT, YNNKEL (reference sequence). V dropped 6 bases and J dropped 3 bases, with 11 bases sitting between them. The CDR3 loop spans 14 amino acids. The CDR3 DNA sequence: TGTGCCAGCAGGGAGGGGGCTTACACCGGGGAGCTGTTTTTT. This translates into CASREGAYTGELFF.

This clonotype occurred a few times. The chain employs TRBV6-5 and TRBJ1-1; D is uncertain. Germline CDR1 reads MNHEY; CDR2 reads SVGAGI. V lost 8 bases, J lost 1 base, and 5 bases lay in between. This CDR3 is 11 amino acids long. CDR3 amino acids: CASQTNTEAFF. The CDR3 DNA follows: TGTGCCAGCCAGACGAACACTGAAGCTTTCTTT.

This clonotype was counted between two and nine times. This chain links TRBV7-9 with TRBJ1-1; 9 positions match TRBD1. The ends lost 4 bases at V and 1 base at J; junction bases unmatched: 7. Germline V gene data show CDR1 as SEHNR and CDR2 as FQNEAQ (reference sequence). The CDR3 runs 16 residues. CDR3 protein: CASSSTGGGGNTEAFF. The CDR3 DNA reads as TGTGCCAGCAGCTCGACAGGGGGTGGCGGGAACACTGAAGCTTTCTTT.

In this sample, this clonotype turned up a few times. V is TRBV4-1 and J is TRBJ2-2, with D possibly TRBD2 on 6 matching bases. Germline CDR1 is MGHRA and CDR2 is YSYEKL. The CDR3 covers 16 residues. Deletions cut 3 bases from V and 0 bases from J, with 11 bases between. For the CDR3, the DNA is TGCGCCAGCAGCCAGCGGGACGTCACGAACACCGGGGAGCTGTTTTTT. Amino acid sequence: CASSQRDVTNTGELFF.

The chain is built from TRBV12-3 or TRBV12-4 and TRBJ2-7; weak D call: TRBD2 (6 bases). V lost 6 bases and J lost 3, with 18 bases in between. There are 15 residues in the CDR3. CDR3 residues: CASSPAGGGNYEQYF. Written as DNA, the CDR3 is TGTGCCAGCAGCCCGGCCGGAGGCGGGAACTACGAGCAGTACTTC.

The chain carries TRBV7-2 and TRBJ2-1, with D maybe TRBD2 (5 bases). Germline lookup yields CDR1 SGHTA and CDR2 FQGNSA. With 4 bases removed from V and 0 bases from J, the gap between germline ends came to 10 bases. This CDR3 is 15 amino acids long. CDR3 nucleotide sequence: TGTGCCAGCAGCTGGAGCGGAAGCTCCTACAATGAGCAGTTCTTC. Its protein product is CASSWSGSSYNEQFF.

With regard to this clonotype: At one of its ends the junction is not consistent with the germline gene, which may arise from a read error. This chain uses TRBV11-2 with TRBJ2-3; TRBD2 matches 7 bases. This CDR3 contains 17 residues. Germline CDR1 and CDR2: SGHAT and FQNNGV. The CDR3 nucleotides are TGTGCCAGCTGCTTATTCGACCGAGCGGGATTGGGAGATACGCAGTATTTT. Protein product: CASCLFDRAGLGDTQYF.

The gene calls are TRBV7-9 and TRBJ1-5; D might be TRBD1 (5 bases). Per germline, CDR1 SEHNR and CDR2 FQNEAQ (reference sequence). There are 15 residues in the CDR3. Trimming stripped 1 base from V and 1 base from J, with 8 bases between. The CDR3 sequence: CASSLDGGSNQPQHF. The CDR3 nucleotides are TGTGCCAGCAGCTTAGACGGGGGAAGCAATCAGCCCCAGCATTTT.

V gene TRBV28 combines with J gene TRBJ2-1, with 12 positions matching TRBD2. This CDR3 has 15 amino acids. Looked up from germline, CDR1 is MDHEN and CDR2 is SYDVKM. Germline trimming cut 5 bases from V and 10 bases from J; bases unmatched to any gene: 9. Here the CDR3 reads CASSPRLAGVYEQFF. CDR3 DNA sequence: TGTGCCAGCAGTCCTCGACTAGCGGGAGTTTACGAGCAGTTCTTC.

The rearrangement links TRBV2 to TRBJ1-1; D perhaps matches TRBD1 (5 bases). The CDR3 spans 14 residues. V lost 7 bases to trimming and J lost 5 bases, with 17 bases between them. CDR1 and CDR2 from the germline V gene are SNHLY and FYNNEI. CDR3 coding DNA: TGTGCCAGCAAGGAGAACGGGGCGAGGACTGAAGCTTTCTTT. This encodes CASKENGARTEAFF.

This clonotype showed up just a few times. This could be a read error, since a much larger clone is one nucleotide away. The chain couples TRBV7-2 to TRBJ2-1, with unresolved D. Trimming shortened V by 3 bases and J by 5 bases, and 2 bases separated the two germline ends. CDR1 SGHTA and CDR2 FQGNSA come from the germline V gene. CDR3 length equals 11 residues. CDR3 coding DNA: TGTGCCAGCAGCTTCAACAATGAGCAGTTCTTC. This sequence encodes CASSFNNEQFF.

The table lists this clonotype with a few counts. The genes are TRBV2 and TRBJ2-5; D ambiguous. Trimming removed 3 bases from V and 5 bases from J, with 4 bases in between. The CDR3 consists of 11 residues. CDR1 and CDR2 (germline): SNHLY, FYNNEI. CDR3 sequence (DNA): TGTGCCAGCAGTGAGGGGGAGACCCAGTACTTC. It yields the protein CASSEGETQYF.

This clonotype turned up a few times. The chain joins TRBV28 to TRBJ2-1; 7 bases line up with TRBD2. Germline V gene data show CDR1 as MDHEN and CDR2 as SYDVKM. The CDR3 consists of 15 residues. V lost 5 bases to trimming and J lost 8 bases; unmatched junction nucleotides: 12. CDR3 region: CASSPTGEGFDEQFF. CDR3 in DNA: TGTGCCAGCAGTCCAACCGGGGAGGGTTTCGATGAGCAGTTCTTC. The variable domain in full, with the rest retrieved from reference TRBV28 and TRBJ2-1, is DVKVTQSSRYLVKRTGEKVFLECVQDMDHENMFWYRQDPGLGLRLIYFSYDVKMKEKGDIPEGYSVSREKKERFSLILESASTNQTSMYLCASSPTGEGFDEQFFGPGTRLTVL.

The chain has TRBV20-1 and TRBJ2-7; D is undetermined. Trimming shortened V by 6 bases and J by 1 base, and 19 bases separated the two germline ends. Germline V lookup: CDR1 DFQATT, CDR2 SNEGSKA (reference sequence). This CDR3 spans 15 amino acids. The CDR3 coding sequence is TGCAGTGCCTTCCAGGCAGGCGGCTTGTCCTACGAGCAGTACTTC. Its protein is CSAFQAGGLSYEQYF.

This clonotype was seen a handful of times. The gene calls are TRBV7-2 and TRBJ2-3, with D tentatively TRBD1 (5 bases). Germline assignment: CDR1 SGHTA and CDR2 FQGNSA. V lost 2 bases, J lost 0 bases, and 12 bases lay in between. The CDR3 totals 16 residues. CDR3 nucleotide sequence: TGTGCCAGCAGCTTAAGGGGAATCTCTAGCACAGATACGCAGTATTTT. This translates into CASSLRGISSTDTQYF.

This clonotype was counted a few times. The chain recombines TRBV2 with TRBJ2-7; possibly TRBD1 for D (6 bases). CDR3 size: 15 residues. Germline V gives CDR1 SNHLY, CDR2 FYNNEI. V lost 1 base and J lost 4, with 14 bases in between. The CDR3 is CASSEGNRVLYEQYF. The CDR3 region has the DNA TGTGCCAGCAGTGAAGGTAACAGGGTACTATACGAGCAGTACTTC.

This clonotype was found a few times. The chain carries TRBV7-8 and TRBJ2-2; D is unresolved. Germline values: CDR1 SGHVS, CDR2 FQNEAQ. The CDR3 extends over 18 amino acids. Trimming stripped 1 base from V and 6 bases from J, with 21 bases between. Written as DNA, the CDR3 is TGTGCCAGCAGCTTAGAATCGGGCGGCAGGTTCAACGCCGGGGAGCTGTTTTTT. It encodes CASSLESGGRFNAGELFF.

The chain joins TRBV6-2 or TRBV6-3 to TRBJ1-5; D unresolved. Deletions cut 5 bases from V and 3 bases from J, with 14 bases between. Germline loops: CDR1 MNHEY, CDR2 SVGEGT. The CDR3 consists of 15 residues. CDR3 nucleotides: TGTGCCAGCAGTATCCCCCGGGAACCCAATCAGCCCCAGCATTTT. Protein: CASSIPREPNQPQHF.

This clonotype has a handful of counts. V usage is TRBV11-2 and J usage is TRBJ2-1, with D possibly TRBD2 on 5 matching bases. The V end was cut by 3 bases, the J end by 7 bases, with 16 bases between. Germline V gene data show CDR1 as SGHAT and CDR2 as FQNNGV. This CDR3 is 15 amino acids long. Here the CDR3 reads CASSFPGPTGNEQFF. For the CDR3, the DNA is TGTGCCAGCAGCTTCCCCGGACCCACGGGGAATGAGCAGTTCTTC.

This clonotype has a handful of counts. The chain links TRBV7-9 to TRBJ2-5; unclear D gene. Germline lookup yields CDR1 SEHNR and CDR2 FQNEAQ (reference sequence). The CDR3 length is 14 residues. Deletions cut 5 bases from V and 2 bases from J, with 12 bases between. The CDR3 DNA is TGTGCCAGCAGCCCCCCTGAGAGACAAGAGACCCAGTACTTC. Protein: CASSPPERQETQYF.

In this sample, this clonotype turned up a few times. The chain couples TRBV7-8 to TRBJ1-1, with D unresolved. V was clipped by 4 bases and J by 5 bases, with 17 bases between them. Germline CDR1 is SGHVS and CDR2 is FQNEAQ. The CDR3 loop spans 15 amino acids. The CDR3 sequence: CASSSWTSRGTEAFF. The CDR3 nucleotides are TGTGCCAGCAGCTCTTGGACTTCCCGAGGGACTGAAGCTTTCTTT.

The J gene is TRBJ2-7, the V gene TRBV3-1; 7 bases match TRBD1. Looked up from germline, CDR1 is LGHDT and CDR2 is YNNKEL (reference sequence). CDR3 length equals 14 residues. With V trimmed by 6 bases and J by 5 bases, 10 bases remained unmatched. The CDR3 DNA is TGTGCCAGCAGGCGGACAGGTTTTGTCGACGAGCAGTACTTC. Translating gives CASRRTGFVDEQYF.

The chain combines TRBV28 with TRBJ1-2, with D maybe TRBD1 (5 bases). The V gene's germline CDR1 is MDHEN and CDR2 SYDVKM. Trimming took 7 bases from V and 5 from J, leaving 17 bases between them. This CDR3 region has 14 residues. The CDR3 region has the DNA TGTGCCAGCAACACCGTTCTGGGGCCATATGGCTACACCTTC. Its protein product is CASNTVLGPYGYTF.